The T cell receptor (beta chain) under discussion was sequenced for a study of graft-versus-host responses after intestinal transplantation. On this clone itself: The antigen remains unidentified.

Trimming took 3 bases from V and 6 from J, leaving 14 bases between them. The germline V gene has CDR1 SGDLS and CDR2 YYNGEE. This CDR3 has 14 amino acids. Profiled with immunoSEQ multiplex PCR; TCRdb holds only in-frame clones, not every one. The sample consists of roughly 93,000 clones, around 92% of them appearing once. V gene TRBV9 combines with J gene TRBJ2-3; weak D call: TRBD1 (6 bases). The sample consisted of unstimulated CD8+ T cells sorted from spleen or lymph node cells, taken before transplant. The sequence came from a human donor who was the organ donor for an intestinal transplant. The CDR3 is CASSGGRGGDTQYF. DNA for the CDR3: TGTGCCAGCAGCGGAGGCAGGGGCGGGGATACGCAGTATTTT.